This T cell receptor (beta chain) was sequenced during a study of cytomegalovirus exposure and HLA in healthy donors. Study background: An analysis done earlier identified fewer than 140 million unique TCR beta sequences from about 179 million T cells. Study-wide points: TCR beta sequences reportedly predicted most subjects' HLA-A and HLA-B alleles accurately. TCR beta V- and J-gene trimming was later associated with a missense DCLRE1C variant.

Points on this clone: Antigen unknown.

Researchers ran the PCR with 60 Vbeta and 13 Jbeta primers. Generated by immunoSEQ multiplex PCR, the TCRdb table keeps only in-frame clones and is missing some. Seen here are under 140,000 clones, 70% to 90% observed once, and the top ten hold approximately 1.8%. V was cut by 4 bases and J by 5 bases, with 9 bases left in between. This CDR3 is 14 amino acids long. Looked up from germline, CDR1 is SEHNR and CDR2 is FQNEAQ (reference sequence). The V gene is TRBV7-9, the J gene TRBJ1-6; D gene unclear. The TCR sequence derives from a man in his forties or fifties in good health and CMV-seronegative. Material for sequencing was PBMCs. The chain's CDR3 is CASSSGFNNSPLHF. CDR3 nucleotides: TGTGCCAGCAGCTCCGGGTTTAATAATTCACCCCTCCACTTT.